These 13 T cell receptor beta chains came from one sample sequenced in a study of T-cell reconstitution after alpha-beta-depleted transplantation in children. Unique molecular identifiers were incorporated during preparation of the TCRbeta library. TCRdb redid the calling of the PCR reads with MiXCR, one entry per CDR3 protein. The sample has 130,000 to 150,000 distinct CDR3 sequences; 8% to 10% are singletons. The sequencing used PBMCs, mostly from graft donor cells, collected 180 days after TCRalphabeta/CD19-depleted stem cell transplant. These receptors were collected from a female patient aged 2-15 years who had a stem cell transplant for congenital amegakaryocytic thrombocytopenia, so the T cells may come from the graft donor.

A single count supports this clonotype. The gene calls are TRBV28 and TRBJ1-1; D call uncertain. The length of the CDR3 is 12 residues. With 6 bases removed from V and 6 bases from J, the gap between germline ends came to 11 bases. CDR1 and CDR2 from the germline V gene are MDHEN and SYDVKM. This chain's CDR3 is CASRTVEAEAFF. In nucleotides, the CDR3 is TGTGCCAGCAGAACGGTTGAGGCTGAAGCTTTCTTT.

This clonotype was seen many times. V gene TRBV7-8 combines with J gene TRBJ2-5; a weak D match, TRBD2 (6 bases). Germline-derived CDR1 and CDR2 are SGHVS and FQNEAQ. The CDR3 sequence is 13 residues long. V lost 5 bases and J 5 bases, leaving 12 bases between the germline ends. CDR3 DNA: TGTGCCAGCAGCCGCGGGGCGGGTGAGACCCAGTACTTC. Residues: CASSRGAGETQYF.

There are many counts of this clonotype. This chain uses TRBV20-1 with TRBJ2-5; the match to TRBD1 covers 10 bases. CDR1 is DFQATT and CDR2 is SNEGSKA in the germline V gene (reference sequence). The junction had 10 bases not matched to a gene; V was cut back by 6 bases and J by 6 bases. The length of the CDR3 is 14 residues. The chain's CDR3 is CSASPGQGFQTQYF. CDR3 nucleotide sequence: TGCAGTGCATCCCCGGGACAGGGGTTCCAGACCCAGTACTTC.

The CDR3: CASCPNWGSGRSDTQYF. DNA of the CDR3: TGTGCCAGCTGCCCCAATTGGGGCAGCGGTCGATCAGATACGCAGTATTTT. J is TRBJ2-3 and V is TRBV3-1; D is tentatively TRBD1 or TRBD2 (5 bases each). Germline V lookup: CDR1 LGHDT, CDR2 YNNKEL (reference sequence). V shed 8 bases and J shed 4 bases, with 25 bases lying between them. The CDR3 extends over 17 amino acids.

The rearrangement links TRBV5-1 to TRBJ1-2; D perhaps matches TRBD1 (6 bases). There are 14 residues in the CDR3. Germline V gene lookup returns CDR1 SGHRS and CDR2 YFSETQ. The ends were cut back, 7 bases at V and 3 bases at J, with 16 bases in the middle. The CDR3 DNA is TGCGCCAGCTCGGTAGGGGGGTTGGACTATGGCTACACCTTC. Protein product: CASSVGGLDYGYTF.

This clonotype was found many times. CDR3: CASSYYGRGTDTQYF. In DNA, the CDR3 is TGTGCCAGCAGTTACTACGGCCGGGGCACAGATACGCAGTATTTT. This chain links TRBV6-5 with TRBJ2-3; D is uncertain. The germline V gene has CDR1 MNHEY and CDR2 SVGAGI. The CDR3 is 15 residues long. Trimming cost V 1 base and J 1 base, with 9 bases left between them.

This clonotype occurred many times. The rearrangement links TRBV7-2 to TRBJ1-1; D is possibly TRBD1 (5 bases). V lost 5 bases and J lost 8, with 12 bases in between. Germline assignment: CDR1 SGHTA and CDR2 FQGNSA. This CDR3 comprises 12 residues. DNA of the CDR3: TGTGCCAGCAGCCTCCGGGACGCCGAAGCTTTCTTT. It yields the protein CASSLRDAEAFF.

This clonotype was detected only a few times. The chain couples TRBV24-1 to TRBJ1-1; the D is unclear. The V gene lost 9 bases and the J gene lost 7 bases, with 14 bases spanning the gap. CDR1 is KGHDR, CDR2 SFDVKD, per germline. This CDR3 region has 12 residues. In DNA form, the CDR3 reads TGTGCCACCGGGAGGGCAGATGGTGAAGCTTTCTTT. It is translated as CATGRADGEAFF.

The chain uses TRBV4-1 and TRBJ1-3, with a weak D call TRBD1 (6 bases). Germline-derived CDR1 and CDR2 are MGHRA and YSYEKL. The CDR3 consists of 16 residues. Trimming shortened V by 6 bases and J by 1 base, and 16 bases separated the two germline ends. The CDR3 DNA is TGCGCCAGCAGTTTGGGGGGGCGAAAGTCTGGAAACACCATATATTTT. Amino acid sequence: CASSLGGRKSGNTIYF.

This clonotype showed up many times. This chain uses TRBV20-1 with TRBJ2-7; TRBD2 is a possible D gene (5 bases). CDR3 length equals 12 residues. V was trimmed by 5 bases and J by 7 bases, leaving 15 bases between them. Germline CDR1 is DFQATT and CDR2 is SNEGSKA (reference sequence). The DNA for the CDR3 is TGCAGTGCTCCCAGAGGGAGCAGTGAGCAGTACTTC. Encoded protein: CSAPRGSSEQYF.

This clonotype was observed at least ten times. This chain links TRBV5-1 with TRBJ2-3, with TRBD1 matching 9 bases. This CDR3 has 15 residues. J lost 6 bases, V lost 4 bases, and 9 bases had no gene match. CDR1 is SGHRS and CDR2 is YFSETQ in the germline V gene. DNA for the CDR3: TGCGCCAGCAGCCCGTGGGACAGGGAGGCGGATACGCAGTATTTT. This codes for CASSPWDREADTQYF. Looking up the rest from reference TRBV5-1 and TRBJ2-3 gives the full variable domain: KAGVTQTPRYLIKTRGQQVTLSCSPISGHRSVSWYQQTPGQGLQFLFEYFSETQRNKGNFPGRFSGRQFSNSRSEMNVSTLELGDSALYLCASSPWDREADTQYFGPGTRLTVL.

Of note for this clonotype: The missing conserved phenylalanine or tryptophan at the end of this CDR3 makes a read error likely. The chain recombines TRBV18 with TRBJ2-7; D call uncertain. The CDR3 is made up of 13 amino acids. V lost 2 bases to trimming and J lost 3 bases, with 8 bases between them. Germline V gene sequence: CDR1 KGHSH, CDR2 LQKENI. CDR3 sequence: CASSPVKYYEQYL. DNA for the CDR3: TGTGCCAGCTCACCAGTGAAGTACTACGAGCAGTACTTA.

This clonotype was seen ten or more times. The V call is TRBV5-1, the J call TRBJ1-3; the match to TRBD1 covers 7 bases. V trimming: 1 base; J trimming: 0 bases; junction bases outside the gene matches: 7. Germline V gene lookup returns CDR1 SGHRS and CDR2 YFSETQ. The CDR3 is 17 residues long. CDR3 protein: CASSLSPTGNSGNTIYF. As DNA, the CDR3 is TGCGCCAGCAGCTTGAGCCCGACAGGGAACTCTGGAAACACCATATATTTT. Drawing the rest from reference TRBV5-1 and TRBJ1-3, the complete variable domain is KAGVTQTPRYLIKTRGQQVTLSCSPISGHRSVSWYQQTPGQGLQFLFEYFSETQRNKGNFPGRFSGRQFSNSRSEMNVSTLELGDSALYLCASSLSPTGNSGNTIYFGEGSWLTVV.